Shown below are 28 T cell receptor beta chains from a single sample sequenced in a study of PD-1 blockade in classical Hodgkin lymphoma. Time point in this sample: cycle 4 day 1 (C4D1), after around six weeks of nivolumab. In every patient, relapse followed autologous stem cell transplantation, while exposure to brentuximab vedotin differed. Here immunoSEQ multiplex PCR was the method, and the copy in TCRdb shows in-frame clones only, minus some. The table shows 90,000 to 110,000 clones, with roughly 87% occurring only once. Source: peripheral blood mononuclear cells (PBMCs), taken before the fourth cycle of nivolumab. Source of these receptors: a human donor with classical Hodgkin lymphoma.

The CDR3 nucleotides are TGTGCCATCAGTGAGTCGGGGGTCTCTAGCTCCTACGAGCAGTACTTC. Translated, it gives CAISESGVSSSYEQYF. The chain links TRBV10-3 to TRBJ2-7; D tentatively reads TRBD1 or TRBD2 (5 bases each). The V gene lost 0 bases and the J gene lost 0 bases, with 12 bases spanning the gap. Germline loops: CDR1 ENHRY, CDR2 SYGVKD. This CDR3 is 16 amino acids long.

The chain combines TRBV7-8 with TRBJ2-2, with D unresolved. From germline, CDR1 is SGHVS and CDR2 FQNEAQ. The CDR3 runs to 13 residues. Trimming stripped 1 base from V and 3 bases from J, with 3 bases between. CDR3 DNA: TGTGCCAGCAGCTTAGTTGACACCGGGGAGCTGTTTTTT. Protein sequence: CASSLVDTGELFF.

This clone was detected a few times. The chain links TRBV2 to TRBJ2-2; tentatively, D is TRBD1 (6 bases). The CDR3 runs 16 residues. V lost 4 bases and J 1 base, leaving 13 bases between the germline ends. Germline loops: CDR1 SNHLY, CDR2 FYNNEI. In DNA, the CDR3 is TGTGCCAGCAGTGCTACCGGGACACAGAACACCGGGGAGCTGTTTTTT. This encodes CASSATGTQNTGELFF. Complete variable domain (other parts from reference TRBV2 and TRBJ2-2): EPEVTQTPSHQVTQMGQEVILRCVPISNHLYFYWYRQILGQKVEFLVSFYNNEISEKSEIFDDQFSVERPDGSNFTLKIRSTKLEDSAMYFCASSATGTQNTGELFFGEGSRLTVL.

This rearrangement joins TRBV10-3 to TRBJ2-7; 7 positions match TRBD1. The CDR3 is 12 amino acids. Germline CDR1 is ENHRY and CDR2 is SYGVKD. The ends lost 6 bases at V and 6 bases at J; junction bases unmatched: 5. This CDR3 reads CAIRVTGLEQYF. CDR3 bases: TGTGCCATCAGGGTGACAGGGCTCGAGCAGTACTTC.

This chain connects TRBV7-2 to TRBJ2-1; 7 bases align to TRBD2. The CDR3 sequence is 19 residues long. Germline V CDR1 and CDR2: SGHTA, FQGNSA. V was clipped by 5 bases and J by 0 bases; unmatched bases: 16. Written as DNA, the CDR3 is TGTGCCAGCAGCCCTAGCGGCCAGCCGACCCTTAGCTCCTACAATGAGCAGTTCTTC. Its translation: CASSPSGQPTLSSYNEQFF. The full variable domain, its missing parts supplied by reference TRBV7-2 and TRBJ2-1, is GAGVSQSPSNKVTEKGKDVELRCDPISGHTALYWYRQSLGQGLEFLIYFQGNSAPDKSGLPSDRFSAERTGGSVSTLTIQRTQQEDSAVYLCASSPSGQPTLSSYNEQFFGPGTRLTVL.

The chain is built from TRBV6-5 and TRBJ1-1; D unresolved. V was pared by 3 bases and J by 2 bases, with 10 bases between. Germline CDR1 MNHEY, CDR2 SVGAGI. This CDR3 is 14 amino acids long. Written as DNA, the CDR3 is TGTGCCAGCAGTTATCGTGGCCGCAACACTGAAGCTTTCTTT. This gives the protein CASSYRGRNTEAFF.

This rearrangement joins TRBV5-8 to TRBJ2-1; a possible D gene is TRBD2 (5 bases). V gave up 4 bases and J gave up 12 bases, with 17 bases separating them. Germline V gene data show CDR1 as SGHTS and CDR2 as YDEGEE. The CDR3 totals 13 residues. In nucleotides, the CDR3 is TGTGCCAGCAGCCCGGACTCGGGGATCGGGCAGTTCTTC. Translation: CASSPDSGIGQFF.

The gene calls are TRBV28 and TRBJ2-6; no clear D. Deletions cut 2 bases from V and 12 bases from J, with 17 bases between. The CDR3 totals 15 residues. Germline values: CDR1 MDHEN, CDR2 SYDVKM. CDR3 coding DNA: TGTGCCAGCAGTTTAAACTACGGAGTTCCTGCCGTCCTGACTTTC. This codes for CASSLNYGVPAVLTF.

The V call is TRBV10-1, the J call TRBJ2-3; possible D gene TRBD2, 6 bases. This CDR3 spans 12 amino acids. In germline, CDR1 is WNHNN, CDR2 SYGVQD (reference sequence). V lost 8 bases, J lost 6 bases, and 12 bases lay in between. The CDR3 spells CASGDSRDTQYF. As DNA, the CDR3 is TGCGCCAGCGGGGACTCTAGGGATACGCAGTATTTT.

This chain connects TRBV10-3 to TRBJ2-2; 8 bases map to TRBD1. Germline lookup yields CDR1 ENHRY and CDR2 SYGVKD. The ends lost 7 bases at V and 0 bases at J; junction bases unmatched: 10. This CDR3 region has 17 residues. The CDR3 nucleotides are TGTGCCATCAATAGATCCCCGGGACAGGCGAACACCGGGGAGCTGTTTTTT. This sequence encodes CAINRSPGQANTGELFF.

A single count supports this clone. The chain is built from TRBV6-1 and TRBJ2-7; D is perhaps TRBD2 (5 bases). CDR1 is MNHNS, CDR2 SASEGT, per germline. The CDR3 has 16 amino acids. V shed 4 bases and J shed 1 base, with 17 bases lying between them. CDR3 in DNA: TGTGCCAGCAGTGGAGCTCCGGGAACAAGTTCCTACGAGCAGTACTTC. Translating it yields CASSGAPGTSSYEQYF.

V and J are TRBV5-4 and TRBJ2-3; the match to TRBD2 covers 7 bases. Germline CDR1 reads SGHNT; CDR2 reads YYREEE (reference sequence). This CDR3 has 17 amino acids. The ends lost 0 bases at V and 4 bases at J; junction bases unmatched: 11. CDR3 sequence (DNA): TGTGCCAGCAGCTTGGAGATCGCGGGAGTGGTCGCAGATACGCAGTATTTT. This encodes CASSLEIAGVVADTQYF.

The rearrangement links TRBV2 to TRBJ2-7; the D call may be TRBD1 or TRBD2 (5 bases each). The CDR3 extends over 15 amino acids. CDR1 SNHLY and CDR2 FYNNEI come from the germline V gene. V was shortened by 4 bases and J by 2 bases, with 15 bases between the two germline ends. The CDR3 DNA follows: TGTGCCAGCAGTGTAGGCAGTTGGGGACCCTACGAGCAGTACTTC. Residues: CASSVGSWGPYEQYF.

The rearrangement joins TRBV6-1 to TRBJ1-3; no firm D call. The CDR3 consists of 13 residues. The V end was cut by 5 bases, the J end by 7 bases, with 12 bases between. The germline CDR1 and CDR2 sequences are MNHNS and SASEGT. CDR3 residues: CASSPNLENTIYF. CDR3 DNA sequence: TGTGCCAGCAGTCCGAACCTGGAGAACACCATATATTTT.

J is TRBJ1-2 and V is TRBV7-2; 8 bases are shared with TRBD1. J was trimmed by 4 bases and V by 5 bases; bases with no gene match: 9. The CDR3 length is 15 residues. The germline V gene has CDR1 SGHTA and CDR2 FQGNSA. Here the CDR3 DNA reads TGTGCCAGCAGCGAACAGGGGGGTGGCCTCTATGGCTACACCTTC. As protein: CASSEQGGGLYGYTF.

This chain links TRBV5-1 with TRBJ2-7, with D tentatively TRBD1 (5 bases). This CDR3 has 14 amino acids. Trimming stripped 0 bases from V and 6 bases from J, with 13 bases between. CDR1 SGHRS and CDR2 YFSETQ come from the germline V gene. The CDR3, as DNA: TGCGCCAGCAGCTTGGCGGGCAGGGCGAGCGAGCAGTACTTC. This codes for CASSLAGRASEQYF. The full variable domain, rest sourced from reference TRBV5-1 and TRBJ2-7, is KAGVTQTPRYLIKTRGQQVTLSCSPISGHRSVSWYQQTPGQGLQFLFEYFSETQRNKGNFPGRFSGRQFSNSRSEMNVSTLELGDSALYLCASSLAGRASEQYFGPGTRLTVT.

The chain carries TRBV7-9 and TRBJ1-2, with D tentatively TRBD1 (5 bases). Germline CDR1 and CDR2: SEHNR and FQNEAQ (reference sequence). With 4 bases removed from V and 0 bases from J, the gap between germline ends came to 12 bases. There are 15 residues in the CDR3. This chain's CDR3 is CASSSRDRTNYGYTF. The CDR3 DNA follows: TGTGCCAGCAGCTCCCGGGACCGTACTAACTATGGCTACACCTTC.

This chain uses TRBV6-6 with TRBJ2-4; 7 bases line up with TRBD1. The CDR3 consists of 14 residues. Per the germline V gene, CDR1 is MNHNY and CDR2 is SVGAGI (reference sequence). The V and J ends lost 6 bases and 9 bases, in that order; junction bases with no gene match: 11. CDR3 nucleotides: TGTGCCAGCAGACTCTACCCTGGGACAGTCATTCAGTACTTC. Translating it yields CASRLYPGTVIQYF.

The chain recombines TRBV11-2 with TRBJ2-7; perhaps TRBD1 as D (6 bases). Germline V gene sequence: CDR1 SGHAT, CDR2 FQNNGV. Trimming left V 5 bases short and J 2 bases short, with 13 bases between. The CDR3 consists of 14 residues. The CDR3 nucleotides read TGTGCCAGCAGCCCTTCACAGGGCCCCTACGAGCAGTACTTC. As protein: CASSPSQGPYEQYF.

The rearrangement joins TRBV5-4 to TRBJ2-7; 11 bases match TRBD2. V lost 0 bases and J lost 5; bases outside the gene matches: 7. The CDR3 sequence is 16 residues long. Germline loops: CDR1 SGHNT, CDR2 YYREEE (reference sequence). The CDR3 region has the DNA TGTGCCAGCAGCTTGGAACTAGCGGGAGCGTCCCACGAGCAGTACTTC. It translates to CASSLELAGASHEQYF.

The chain carries TRBV10-1 and TRBJ2-1, with TRBD2 matching over 10 bases. The J segment lost 7 bases and the V segment lost 5 bases, leaving 5 bases of the junction unmatched. Germline V gene sequence: CDR1 WNHNN, CDR2 SYGVQD (reference sequence). The CDR3 runs 14 residues. This CDR3 is CASSSGTSANEQFF. The CDR3 DNA reads as TGCGCCAGCAGTTCCGGGACTAGCGCAAATGAGCAGTTCTTC.

The chain carries TRBV2 and TRBJ2-1; D gene uncertain. CDR3 size: 11 residues. CDR1 and CDR2 from the germline V gene are SNHLY and FYNNEI. V lost 8 bases and J 8 bases, leaving 10 bases between the germline ends. As DNA, the CDR3 is TGTGCCAGCCCCGAGCATGATGAGCAGTTCTTC. Amino acids: CASPEHDEQFF.

The chain links TRBV5-1 to TRBJ2-7; no definite D call. Deletions cut 5 bases from V and 9 bases from J, with 12 bases between. This CDR3 is built from 11 residues. CDR1 and CDR2 (germline): SGHRS, YFSETQ. The DNA of the CDR3 is TGCGCCAGCAGGGGCGGTGGCGTGCAGTACTTC. It encodes CASRGGGVQYF.

The chain uses TRBV10-2 and TRBJ2-3, with TRBD2 matching 7 bases. J lost 10 bases, V lost 2 bases, and 6 bases had no gene match. The germline V gene encodes CDR1 WSHSY and CDR2 SAAADI. The CDR3 has 13 amino acids. The chain's CDR3 is CASSEASGRAQYF. The CDR3 coding sequence is TGCGCCAGCAGTGAGGCTAGCGGTAGGGCGCAGTATTTT.

V and J are TRBV28 and TRBJ2-7; unclear D gene. Germline loops: CDR1 MDHEN, CDR2 SYDVKM. CDR3 size: 15 residues. Trimming left V 0 bases short and J 2 bases short, with 11 bases between. CDR3 DNA: TGTGCCAGCAGTTTATGGGCAGGACCGACCTACGAGCAGTACTTC. Protein: CASSLWAGPTYEQYF.

This chain uses TRBV4-2 with TRBJ1-5; the D is unclear. The CDR3 runs 15 residues. The V end lost 2 bases, the J end lost 0 bases, and 8 bases lay between the germline ends. CDR1 and CDR2 (germline): LGHNA, YNFKEQ. CDR3 in DNA: TGTGCCAGCAGCCAAAACAGATATAGCAATCAGCCCCAGCATTTT. Its translation: CASSQNRYSNQPQHF.

This sequence joins TRBV28 and TRBJ1-4; 8 nucleotides match TRBD1. Unmatched junction bases numbered 5, after V lost 5 bases and J lost 3 bases. The germline V gene encodes CDR1 MDHEN and CDR2 SYDVKM. This CDR3 has 15 amino acids. The CDR3 here is CASSTRTGPNEKLFF. CDR3 in DNA: TGTGCCAGCAGTACCAGGACAGGGCCTAATGAAAAACTGTTTTTT.

The chain uses TRBV6-6 and TRBJ1-5, with TRBD1 matching over 8 bases. Germline CDR1 MNHNY, CDR2 SVGAGI (reference sequence). The CDR3 contains 15 residues. Losses at the gene ends were 7 bases for V and 2 bases for J; bases not matched to a gene: 7. CDR3 DNA sequence: TGTGCCAGCAATAGACAGGGGTCTCGCAATCAGCCCCAGCATTTT. It encodes CASNRQGSRNQPQHF.